This T cell receptor beta chain was captured by sequencing in a study of OX40 agonist ivuxolimab in advanced cancers. About the study as a whole: Ivuxolimab, which targeted the costimulatory receptor OX40 (CD134), was an agonistic, fully human IgG2 monoclonal antibody. Intravenous ivuxolimab was administered to patients every 2 weeks at six dose levels: 0.01, 0.1, 0.3, 1.5, 3 and 10 mg/kg. The purpose of peripheral TCRbeta sequencing was to test whether ivuxolimab changed TCR sequence diversity and led to clonal T-cell expansion. Prior anti-PD-1, anti-PD-L1 or anti-CTLA-4 therapy was permitted, and 40% of dose-escalation patients had received checkpoint inhibitors. Of the approximately 53 patients in dose escalation, about 20 had hepatocellular carcinoma, some 15 had melanoma, 9 had renal cell carcinoma and 9 had head and neck cancer. In the dose-escalation cohort, 82.7% of patients were male, and the mean age was approximately 55 years, with a range of about 20 to 79. Partial responses occurred in three dose-escalation patients, of whom one had hepatocellular carcinoma and two had cutaneous melanoma. The paper describes the monotherapy dose-escalation part (N ≈ 50 patients) of the phase I trial of ivuxolimab.

The trial excluded patients who had a history of autoimmune disease or were on systemic immunosuppression. Peripheral blood for TCR sequencing was drawn from every dose cohort at baseline, at cycle 4 day 1 and at cycle 7 day 1. The samples were drawn from a first-in-human, open-label, multicenter phase I dose-escalation trial of ivuxolimab. Adults with locally advanced or metastatic melanoma, renal cell carcinoma, hepatocellular carcinoma or head and neck squamous cell carcinoma were enrolled in the trial. CD4+ and CD8+ T cells were sorted separately from peripheral blood before TCR sequencing. For sequencing of the TCRbeta CDR3 region, genomic DNA was extracted from the sorted cells. The immunoSEQ Assay was used to sequence the TCRbeta CDR3 regions. The table comes from immuneACCESS by way of TCRdb, which keeps in-frame sequences with V and J called. Part of the clones is missing from these tables; in studies checked, under half for an unresolved V gene and the rest for unknown reasons. In this sample the table shows some 130,000 clones, about 92% of which occur a single time. Of the sample, approximately 0.99% is held by the ten largest clones.

The CDR3 starts with the cysteine, ends with the phenylalanine, and has 11 residues. Of all the DNA, just the CDR3 is kept, 33 bases in frame from base 1. CDR1 and CDR2 are drawn from the germline V gene: KGHSH, LQKENI. Relative to germline, V is 6 bases shorter and J is 2 bases shorter, with 3 bases between their ends. On the study overall, not on this receptor specifically: Low levels of normalized T-cell clonal expansion were also shown by some nonresponding patients. Partial responders in the 0.1-3.0 mg/kg groups had among the lowest normalized peripheral clonal expansion, especially among CD8+ T cells. At doses from 0.1 to 3.0 mg/kg, clonal expansion was seen in both CD4+ and CD8+ blood T cells between baseline and week 6. After ivuxolimab, more expanded clones were found on average in CD8+ T cells than in CD4+ T cells. The antigen specificity of the peripheral T cells that underwent clonal expansion was not determined.

Comment on this clone: The clone's antigen remains unknown. No base quality values were provided; no much bigger clone lies one nucleotide off.

The sequence was obtained from an adult with an advanced solid tumor such as melanoma, head and neck, liver or kidney cancer. Here the sequenced sample was CD4+ or CD8+ T cells sorted from blood, taken in a trial of the OX40 agonist ivuxolimab. The chain uses TRBV18 and TRBJ2-3; the D segment cannot be called with confidence. The CDR3 region has the sequence CASSSTDTQYF. The nucleotide sequence reads as follows: TGTGCCAGCTCGTCCACAGATACGCAGTATTTT.